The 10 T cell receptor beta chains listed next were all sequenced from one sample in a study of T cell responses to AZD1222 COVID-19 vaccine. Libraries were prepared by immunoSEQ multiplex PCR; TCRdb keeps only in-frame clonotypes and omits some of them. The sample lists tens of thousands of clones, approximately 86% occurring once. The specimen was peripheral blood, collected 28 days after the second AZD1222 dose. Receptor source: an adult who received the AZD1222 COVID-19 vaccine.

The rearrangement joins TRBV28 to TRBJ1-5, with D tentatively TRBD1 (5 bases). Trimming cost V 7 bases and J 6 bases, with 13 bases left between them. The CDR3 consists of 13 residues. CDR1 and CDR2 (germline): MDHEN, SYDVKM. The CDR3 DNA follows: TGTGCCAGCATCTCCTCGGGACTTCAGCCCCAGCATTTT. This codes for CASISSGLQPQHF. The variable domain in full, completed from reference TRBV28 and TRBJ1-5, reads DVKVTQSSRYLVKRTGEKVFLECVQDMDHENMFWYRQDPGLGLRLIYFSYDVKMKEKGDIPEGYSVSREKKERFSLILESASTNQTSMYLCASISSGLQPQHFGDGTRLSIL.

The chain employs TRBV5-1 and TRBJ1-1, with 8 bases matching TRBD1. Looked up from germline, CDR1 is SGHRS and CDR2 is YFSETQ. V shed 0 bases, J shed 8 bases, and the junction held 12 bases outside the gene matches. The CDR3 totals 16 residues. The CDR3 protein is CASSLETSGQGREAFF. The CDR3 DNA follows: TGCGCCAGCAGCTTGGAAACTAGTGGACAGGGCAGAGAAGCTTTCTTT.

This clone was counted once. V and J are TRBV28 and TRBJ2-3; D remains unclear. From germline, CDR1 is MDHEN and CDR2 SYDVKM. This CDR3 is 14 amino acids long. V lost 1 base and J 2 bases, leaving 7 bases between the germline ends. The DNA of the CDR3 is TGTGCCAGCAGTTTATACGGATTCACAGATACGCAGTATTTT. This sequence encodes CASSLYGFTDTQYF.

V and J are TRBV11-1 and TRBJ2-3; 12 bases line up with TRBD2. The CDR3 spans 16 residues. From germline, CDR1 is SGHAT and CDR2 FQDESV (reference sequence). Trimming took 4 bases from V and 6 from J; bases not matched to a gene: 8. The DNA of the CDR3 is TGTGCCAGCAGCTCGAGGACTAGCGGGGATTACGATACGCAGTATTTT. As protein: CASSSRTSGDYDTQYF.

DNA for the CDR3: TGTGCCAGCTCACCCGACAGGGACTATGGCTACACCTTC. This sequence encodes CASSPDRDYGYTF. The genes are TRBV18 and TRBJ1-2; 7 positions agree with TRBD1. J was trimmed by 3 bases and V by 3 bases; bases with no gene match: 1. The CDR3 spans 13 residues. Germline lookup yields CDR1 KGHSH and CDR2 LQKENI.

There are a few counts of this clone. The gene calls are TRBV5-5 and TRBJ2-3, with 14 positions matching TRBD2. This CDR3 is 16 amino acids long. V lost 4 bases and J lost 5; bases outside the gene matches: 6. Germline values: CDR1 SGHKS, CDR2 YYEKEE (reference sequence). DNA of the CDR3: TGTGCCAGCAGCCGACTAGCGGGAGGGCCCGGAGATACGCAGTATTTT. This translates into CASSRLAGGPGDTQYF.

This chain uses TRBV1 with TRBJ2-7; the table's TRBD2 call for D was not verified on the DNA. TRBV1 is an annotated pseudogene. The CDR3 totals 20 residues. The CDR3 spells CTSSQDSAPSGRTSPYEQYF. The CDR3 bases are TGCACCAGCAGCCAAGATTCCGCCCCTAGCGGGAGGACGAGTCCCTACGAGCAGTACTTC.

CDR3 coding DNA: TGTGCCAGCAGCTCCACCGGGTCCCCCTACGAGCAGTACTTC. This codes for CASSSTGSPYEQYF. The chain uses TRBV7-9 and TRBJ2-7; unclear D gene. Germline CDR1 is SEHNR and CDR2 is FQNEAQ (reference sequence). The CDR3 length is 14 residues. V was clipped by 4 bases and J by 2 bases, with 12 bases between them.

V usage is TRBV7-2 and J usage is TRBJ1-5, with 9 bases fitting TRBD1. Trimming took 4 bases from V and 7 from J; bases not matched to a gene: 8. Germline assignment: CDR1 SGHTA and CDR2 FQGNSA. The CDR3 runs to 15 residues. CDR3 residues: CASSSDTGGVQPQHF. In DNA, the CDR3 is TGTGCCAGCAGCTCGGACACAGGGGGCGTACAGCCCCAGCATTTT.

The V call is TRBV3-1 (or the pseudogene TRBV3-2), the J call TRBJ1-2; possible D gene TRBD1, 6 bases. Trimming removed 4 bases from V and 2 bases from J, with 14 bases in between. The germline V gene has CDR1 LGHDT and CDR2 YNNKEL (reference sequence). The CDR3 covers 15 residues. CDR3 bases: TGTGCCAGCAGCCTGAGGACAGCGTCGAACTATGGCTACACCTTC. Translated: CASSLRTASNYGYTF.